This entry lists 21 T cell receptor beta chains sequenced from one sample in a study of CD8 T cells in Susac syndrome. About 0.45 to 1 ug RNA was reverse transcribed with random hexamers. MiXCR, run by TCRdb on the immunoSEQ multiplex PCR reads, gives a single entry per CDR3 protein. The sample holds tens of thousands of distinct CDR3 sequences, 85% to 95% seen once. Sequenced sample: CD4+ T cells from PBMCs. These receptors all come from a human donor with Susac syndrome.

V usage is TRBV7-9 and J usage is TRBJ2-4; D gene ambiguous. V shed 4 bases and J shed 0 bases, with 13 bases lying between them. This CDR3 has 16 amino acids. Germline loops: CDR1 SEHNR, CDR2 FQNEAQ (reference sequence). The CDR3 here is CASSSRADLAKNIQYF. For the CDR3, the DNA is TGTGCCAGCAGCTCACGGGCCGACCTAGCCAAAAACATTCAGTACTTC.

The chain links TRBV20-1 to TRBJ1-2, with 9 positions matching TRBD1. From germline, CDR1 is DFQATT and CDR2 SNEGSKA (reference sequence). The CDR3 consists of 15 residues. V lost 6 bases and J lost 8; bases outside the gene matches: 16. In DNA, the CDR3 is TGCAGTGCAGGGGGGTACACAGGGGGCAGAGGAGGCTACACCTTC. This gives the protein CSAGGYTGGRGGYTF.

The chain uses TRBV4-2 and TRBJ2-1; 11 bases are a match to TRBD2. Losses at the gene ends were 3 bases for V and 5 bases for J; bases not matched to a gene: 6. CDR3 length equals 16 residues. Germline-derived CDR1 and CDR2 are LGHNA and YNFKEQ. The CDR3 DNA follows: TGTGCCAGCAGCCATCTCGGGACTAGCGGTAACAATGAGCAGTTCTTC. This sequence encodes CASSHLGTSGNNEQFF.

The gene calls are TRBV3-1 and TRBJ1-4; D gene unclear. Trimming shortened V by 4 bases and J by 2 bases, and 5 bases separated the two germline ends. Germline values: CDR1 LGHDT, CDR2 YNNKEL (reference sequence). The CDR3 covers 13 residues. CDR3 nucleotides: TGTGCCAGCAGCCCCCGGACTAATGAAAAACTGTTTTTT. Translated, it gives CASSPRTNEKLFF. The entire variable domain, with the rest obtained from reference TRBV3-1 and TRBJ1-4, is as follows: DTAVSQTPKYLVTQMGNDKSIKCEQNLGHDTMYWYKQDSKKFLKIMFSYNNKELIINETVPNRFSPKSPDKAHLNLHINSLELGDSAVYFCASSPRTNEKLFFGSGTQLSVL.

The CDR3 DNA is TGTGCCATCAGTGAGTTCTCCGCAGACTACGAAGGAACTGAAGCTTTCTTT. This gives the protein CAISEFSADYEGTEAFF. The genes are TRBV10-3 and TRBJ1-1; D remains unclear. The CDR3 length is 17 residues. V was pared by 1 base and J by 5 bases, with 20 bases between. In germline, CDR1 is ENHRY, CDR2 SYGVKD.

The rearrangement joins TRBV5-1 to TRBJ1-2; perhaps TRBD1 as D (5 bases). Germline V lookup: CDR1 SGHRS, CDR2 YFSETQ. This CDR3 has 13 amino acids. V lost 2 bases, J lost 4 bases, and 9 bases lay in between. For the CDR3, the DNA is TGCGCCAGCAGCTTCAGGGATAGCTATGGCTACACCTTC. It specifies CASSFRDSYGYTF.

The chain couples TRBV6-5 to TRBJ2-1; D is perhaps TRBD1 or TRBD2 (6 bases each). V was shortened by 0 bases and J by 4 bases, with 10 bases between the two germline ends. In germline, CDR1 is MNHEY, CDR2 SVGAGI. CDR3 length: 15 residues. CDR3 DNA sequence: TGTGCCAGCAGTTACTCCGGGGGCCCATACAATGAGCAGTTCTTC. Amino acids: CASSYSGGPYNEQFF.

The V call is TRBV4-3, the J call TRBJ1-6; D is perhaps TRBD1 (5 bases). This CDR3 is built from 14 residues. Trimming removed 0 bases at V and 7 bases at J, with 7 bases between. The V gene's germline CDR1 is LGHNA and CDR2 YSLEER. The CDR3 nucleotides are TGCGCCAGCAGCCAAGATCAGGGAAATTCACCCCTCCACTTT. Its translation is CASSQDQGNSPLHF.

This sequence joins TRBV12-5 and TRBJ1-2, with 7 bases lining up with TRBD1. The length of the CDR3 is 17 residues. Germline values: CDR1 LGHNT, CDR2 FRNRAP. The V segment lost 1 base and the J segment 1 base; nucleotides outside the gene matches: 9. CDR3 protein: CASGLDLGQVFNYGYTF. The DNA for the CDR3 is TGTGCTAGTGGTTTGGATCTTGGACAGGTTTTTAACTATGGCTACACCTTC.

A remark on this clonotype: The CDR3 ends on some other residue instead of the conserved phenylalanine or tryptophan, so this is likely a read error. No DNA is shown, since the ends of the CDR3 on it are uncertain; the CDR3 is the one TCRdb lists. This chain joins TRBV6-5 and TRBJ2-7; TRBD2, the table's D call, lacks a check against the DNA. Counting both end residues, the CDR3 totals 13 amino acids. Germline loops: CDR1 MNHEY, CDR2 SVGAGI. The CDR3 spells CATRQVPSSYEQY.

The J gene is TRBJ1-2, the V gene TRBV28, with D uncertain. Germline V gene data show CDR1 as MDHEN and CDR2 as SYDVKM. Trimming removed 8 bases at V and 7 bases at J, with 14 bases between. This CDR3 spans 12 amino acids. The CDR3 spells CASAPPGAGYTF. The CDR3 DNA is TGTGCCAGCGCCCCTCCGGGAGCTGGCTACACCTTC.

CDR3 amino acids: CSARDSQASNQPQHF. CDR3 sequence (DNA): TGCAGTGCTAGAGATTCACAGGCTAGCAATCAGCCCCAGCATTTT. The chain links TRBV20-1 to TRBJ1-5; tentative D call: TRBD1 (5 bases). The CDR3 spans 15 residues. Trimming cost V 0 bases and J 0 bases, with 9 bases left between them. Germline V CDR1 and CDR2: DFQATT, SNEGSKA (reference sequence).

The rearrangement joins TRBV19 to TRBJ1-2, with D unclear. Germline CDR1 reads LNHDA; CDR2 reads SQIVND (reference sequence). V lost 3 bases and J lost 0, with 8 bases in between. This CDR3 region has 14 residues. DNA of the CDR3: TGTGCCAGTAGTATCAACGGGGCTAACTATGGCTACACCTTC. Protein: CASSINGANYGYTF.

This clonotype has only one observation. This chain joins TRBV18 and TRBJ2-4, with D possibly being TRBD1 (5 bases). This CDR3 region has 15 residues. CDR1 KGHSH and CDR2 LQKENI come from the germline V gene. The V gene lost 0 bases and the J gene lost 7 bases, with 13 bases spanning the gap. The CDR3 sequence is CASSPPGPGWNIQYF. The CDR3 region has the DNA TGTGCCAGCTCACCACCGGGGCCAGGGTGGAACATTCAGTACTTC.

The rearrangement links TRBV3-1 to TRBJ1-3; D not certain. Germline CDR1 reads LGHDT; CDR2 reads YNNKEL (reference sequence). This CDR3 region has 13 residues. V gave up 6 bases and J gave up 7 bases, with 13 bases separating them. CDR3 bases: TGTGCCAGCAGTCACTTCTCAGTGAACACCATATATTTT. This codes for CASSHFSVNTIYF. The whole variable domain, remainder taken from reference TRBV3-1 and TRBJ1-3, is DTAVSQTPKYLVTQMGNDKSIKCEQNLGHDTMYWYKQDSKKFLKIMFSYNNKELIINETVPNRFSPKSPDKAHLNLHINSLELGDSAVYFCASSHFSVNTIYFGEGSWLTVV.

The rearrangement links TRBV28 to TRBJ1-6; weak D call: TRBD1 (5 bases). The CDR3 loop spans 16 amino acids. V was clipped by 7 bases and J by 4 bases, with 17 bases between them. Germline V gene lookup returns CDR1 MDHEN and CDR2 SYDVKM. The CDR3 DNA reads as TGTGCCAGCAAGGAGGGAGGAGGGGCTTATAATTCACCCCTCCACTTT. It translates to CASKEGGGAYNSPLHF.

The chain employs TRBV5-1 and TRBJ1-5; possible D gene TRBD1, 6 bases. The CDR3 spans 16 residues. Germline V gives CDR1 SGHRS, CDR2 YFSETQ. The ends were cut back, 0 bases at V and 4 bases at J, with 14 bases in the middle. Here the CDR3 DNA reads TGCGCCAGCAGCTTGGAGGGAGGGGGGGGGAATCAGCCCCAGCATTTT. Translation gives CASSLEGGGGNQPQHF.

The chain employs TRBV6-6 and TRBJ2-1; no definite D call. Germline CDR1 and CDR2: MNHNY and SVGAGI (reference sequence). V lost 8 bases and J 6 bases, leaving 17 bases between the germline ends. This CDR3 spans 14 amino acids. The CDR3 reads CASSDTGSFNEQFF. The CDR3 DNA reads as TGTGCCAGCTCGGATACCGGGTCGTTCAATGAGCAGTTCTTC.

The chain carries TRBV9 and TRBJ1-4; D gene ambiguous. CDR3 length equals 14 residues. Trimming shortened V by 0 bases and J by 5 bases, and 8 bases separated the two germline ends. CDR1 and CDR2 from the germline V gene are SGDLS and YYNGEE. The CDR3 DNA sequence: TGTGCCAGCAGCGTAGAGCGGGGAAATGAAAAACTGTTTTTT. Amino acid sequence: CASSVERGNEKLFF.

The chain combines TRBV7-2 with TRBJ1-4, with a weak D call TRBD1 (5 bases). CDR1 is SGHTA, CDR2 FQGNSA, per germline. The V end was cut by 5 bases, the J end by 0 bases, with 10 bases between. The CDR3 has 15 amino acids. CDR3 sequence reads: CASSTRQSTNEKLFF. The CDR3 DNA is TGTGCCAGCAGCACTCGACAGTCAACTAATGAAAAACTGTTTTTT.

This clonotype was seen only once. The chain joins TRBV18 to TRBJ2-1; D is possibly TRBD1 or TRBD2 (6 bases each). This CDR3 has 13 residues. Looked up from germline, CDR1 is KGHSH and CDR2 is LQKENI. V was shortened by 5 bases and J by 6 bases, with 11 bases between the two germline ends. This CDR3 reads CASSAGHSNEQFF. The CDR3 coding sequence is TGTGCCAGCTCAGCGGGACACTCCAATGAGCAGTTCTTC.